The source of this T cell receptor (beta chain) is a study of cytomegalovirus exposure and HLA in healthy donors. Study-wide points: A later analysis linked a missense variant in DCLRE1C to the trimming of TCR beta V and J genes.

Each donor was nominally healthy when sampled (though unrecorded immune exposures were likely). Researchers ran the PCR with 60 Vbeta and 13 Jbeta primers. TCRdb keeps only in-frame clones here, not all; method: immunoSEQ multiplex PCR. The data contain around 200,000 clones, approximately 80% of them seen just once; the ten biggest clones take up about 0.64%. Notes on this clone: The antigen is unknown.

What was sequenced was PBMCs. This receptor was identified in a boy aged 5-17 years in good health and CMV-seronegative.

CDR3 nucleotides: TGCGCCAGCCAGGGGAGCTCCTACGAGCAGTACTTC. It specifies CASQGSSYEQYF. The V gene is TRBV5-1, the J gene TRBJ2-7, with a possible D match to TRBD1 (6 bases). This CDR3 region has 12 residues. CDR1 SGHRS and CDR2 YFSETQ come from the germline V gene. V was cut by 7 bases and J by 0 bases, with 8 bases left in between.